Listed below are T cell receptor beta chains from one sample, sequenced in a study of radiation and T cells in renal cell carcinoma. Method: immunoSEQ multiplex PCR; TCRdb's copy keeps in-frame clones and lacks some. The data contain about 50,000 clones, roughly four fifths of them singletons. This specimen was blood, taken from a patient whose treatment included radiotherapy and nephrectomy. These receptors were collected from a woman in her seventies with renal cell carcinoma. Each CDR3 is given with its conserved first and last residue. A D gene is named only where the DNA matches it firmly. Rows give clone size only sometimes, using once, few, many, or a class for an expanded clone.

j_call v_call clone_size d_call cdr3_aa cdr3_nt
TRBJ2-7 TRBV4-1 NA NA CASSQGSGPSSYEQYF TGCGCCAGCAGCCAAGGGTCCGGGCCGTCATCCTACGAGCAGTACTTC
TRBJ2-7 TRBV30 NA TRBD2 CAWSWTSGSSYEQYF TGTGCCTGGAGTTGGACTAGCGGGAGCTCCTACGAGCAGTACTTC
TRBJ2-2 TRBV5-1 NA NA CASSQRTGDTGELFF TGCGCCAGCAGCCAGAGGACGGGGGACACCGGGGAGCTGTTTTTT
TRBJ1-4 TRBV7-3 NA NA CASSAGSSTNEKLFF TGTGCCAGCAGCGCTGGCAGTTCAACTAATGAAAAACTGTTTTTT
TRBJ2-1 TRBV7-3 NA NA CASSSGGSYNEQFF TGTGCCAGCAGCTCCGGGGGCTCCTACAATGAGCAGTTCTTC
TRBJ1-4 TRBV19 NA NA CASSIGQGGKLFF TGTGCCAGTAGTATCGGGCAGGGTGGAAAACTGTTTTTT
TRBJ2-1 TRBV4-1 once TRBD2 CASSTWQPLAGVVDEQFF TGCGCCAGCAGCACTTGGCAGCCTCTAGCGGGAGTCGTGGATGAGCAGTTCTTC
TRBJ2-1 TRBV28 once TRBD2 CASSRTSGMAYNEQFF TGTGCCAGCAGTCGGACTAGCGGGATGGCCTACAATGAGCAGTTCTTC
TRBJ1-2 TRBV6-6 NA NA CASTPAFDYGYTF TGTGCCAGCACCCCAGCGTTTGACTATGGCTACACCTTC
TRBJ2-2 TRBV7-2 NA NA CASSQTNTGELFF TGTGCCAGCAGCCAAACGAACACCGGGGAGCTGTTTTTT
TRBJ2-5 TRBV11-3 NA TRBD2 CASSLGGLSGEETQYF TGTGCCAGCAGCTTAGGGGGGTTGAGCGGGGAAGAGACCCAGTACTTC
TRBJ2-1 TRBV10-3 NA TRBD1 CATSRGQGGDEQFF TGTGCCACCTCCCGGGGACAGGGGGGGGATGAGCAGTTCTTC
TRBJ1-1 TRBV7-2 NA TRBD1 CASSLVGTGDTEAFF TGTGCCAGCAGCTTAGTAGGGACAGGGGATACTGAAGCTTTCTTT